The sequence of this T cell receptor (beta chain) was determined in a study of T cells in Graves' hyperthyroidism and ophthalmopathy. Amplification of TCR beta CDR3 regions used RNA as the template. HTBI primers were used for first-round RT-PCR of the TCR CDR3. TCRdb reprocessed the multiplex PCR reads via MiXCR and lists one record per CDR3 protein. The sample includes 490,000 or so distinct CDR3 sequences, approximately 23% seen only once; the top ten take about half. The CDR3 covers 14 residues. V lost 1 base and J 4 bases, leaving 8 bases between the germline ends. CDR1 and CDR2 from the germline V gene are SGHVS and FNYEAQ. With regard to this clonotype: Its target is unknown.

Whole-study results and caveats: Blood also carried most thyroid clonotypes expanded above 0.001.

The V call is TRBV7-6, the J call TRBJ1-3; D is ambiguous. The source is an older woman with Graves' ophthalmopathy. Sequencing was carried out using blood. The CDR3 protein is CASSLGTTGNTIYF. The CDR3 coding sequence is TGTGCCAGCAGCTTAGGGACGACAGGAAACACCATATATTTT.